The clone carrying this T cell receptor (beta chain) was found once. Its cognate antigen is unknown. Time point of the sample: blood 2 weeks post-SBRT. As to treatment: 15 Gy SBRT to primary tumor, nephrectomy 4 weeks later. Blood was sampled at baseline, 2 weeks and 4 weeks after SBRT. This renal cell carcinoma was of the clear cell type. This specimen comes from a study of radiation and T cells in renal cell carcinoma. The study's findings and limits: Top tumor clonotypes rose in blood 2 weeks post-radiation, then contracted.

This table comes from immunoSEQ multiplex PCR, and its TCRdb copy is limited to in-frame clones, with some not included. The sample consists of 160,000 or so clones, approximately 86% of them appearing once. The CDR3 length is 14 residues. Trimming took off 1 base at V and 3 bases at J, with 6 bases between the two ends. Germline V gene lookup returns CDR1 KGHSH and CDR2 LQKENI. The chain recombines TRBV18 with TRBJ2-2; D is uncertain. Material: blood, obtained from a patient whose treatment included radiotherapy and nephrectomy. The TCR comes from a woman aged 50 to 60 with renal cell carcinoma. The CDR3 DNA reads TGTGCCAGCTCACCACGGGTTGACACCGGGGAGCTGTTTTTT. Its protein product is CASSPRVDTGELFF.